This TCR beta chain is from a study of chemoradiotherapy in HPV16-positive cancers. Measured with immunoSEQ multiplex PCR; TCRdb has only the in-frame clones, and not every one. Among about 7,000 clones listed, about 79% were seen once. A note on this clone: What it recognizes is unknown.

The study's findings and limits: For HPV16-positive patients, expanding HPV-responsive T cells associated with longer recurrence-free survival. Functional assays defining HPV-specific T cells used only two HPV16-positive patients.

V lost 5 bases, J lost 7 bases, and 14 bases stayed unmatched. Looked up from germline, CDR1 is MDHEN and CDR2 is SYDVKM. The CDR3 totals 16 residues. The TCR was taken from a human donor with HPV-associated anogenital cancer. The chain carries TRBV28 and TRBJ1-2, with 9 bases matching TRBD1. Sample acquisition took place from a patient who underwent chemoradiotherapy. This CDR3 is CASSPAGGQGNGGYTF. The CDR3 DNA reads as TGTGCCAGCAGTCCAGCCGGCGGACAGGGGAACGGTGGCTACACCTTC.